A single sample is the source of the 10 T cell receptor beta chains below, sequenced in a study of blood T cell repertoires in COVID-19. The table came from immunoSEQ multiplex PCR; TCRdb's copy has only in-frame clones and leaves some out. The sample lists around 70,000 clones, around 89% occurring once. The source material was peripheral blood. These receptors were obtained from a man aged 55 to 69 with acute or convalescent COVID-19.

The chain is built from TRBV6-6 and TRBJ1-3; D unclear. Germline loops: CDR1 MNHNY, CDR2 SVGAGI (reference sequence). CDR3 length equals 15 residues. V dropped 2 bases and J dropped 0 bases, with 8 bases sitting between them. The DNA for the CDR3 is TGTGCCAGCAGTTACGGAGCGATCTCTGGAAACACCATATATTTT. This sequence encodes CASSYGAISGNTIYF.

CDR3 nucleotide sequence: TGTGCCAGATCCCTCAATGAGCAGTTCTTC. Translating it yields CARSLNEQFF. This chain uses TRBV7-9 with TRBJ2-1, with D unresolved. V lost 9 bases, J lost 6 bases, and 6 bases lay in between. Per the germline V gene, CDR1 is SEHNR and CDR2 is FQNEAQ (reference sequence). The CDR3 has 10 amino acids.

The J gene is TRBJ2-2, the V gene TRBV5-1; 7 bases fit TRBD2. Germline CDR1 is SGHRS and CDR2 is YFSETQ. J lost 2 bases, V lost 4 bases, and 8 bases had no gene match. The CDR3 has 16 residues. CDR3 bases: TGCGCCAGCAGCCGTAGGGCGGGGGTCAACACCGGGGAGCTGTTTTTT. It codes for CASSRRAGVNTGELFF.

The CDR3 is CASSTLAYEQYF. CDR3 nucleotides: TGTGCCAGCAGCACACTAGCTTACGAGCAGTACTTC. The rearrangement joins TRBV6-6 to TRBJ2-7, with D tentatively TRBD2 (6 bases). The CDR3 spans 12 residues. Trimming removed 6 bases at V and 4 bases at J, with 10 bases between. Germline CDR1 MNHNY, CDR2 SVGAGI (reference sequence).

CDR3 DNA: TGTGCCAGCAGCTTGGGACAGGGGTATAATTCACCCCTCCACTTT. The encoded protein is CASSLGQGYNSPLHF. This chain uses TRBV5-6 with TRBJ1-6; 8 bases map to TRBD1. Germline V lookup: CDR1 SGHDT, CDR2 YYEEEE. This CDR3 has 15 amino acids. V trimming: 0 bases; J trimming: 4 bases; junction bases outside the gene matches: 0.

The chain carries TRBV28 and TRBJ1-2; D gene uncertain. CDR3 size: 12 residues. V shed 2 bases and J shed 4 bases, with 5 bases lying between them. Germline assignment: CDR1 MDHEN and CDR2 SYDVKM. CDR3 in DNA: TGTGCCAGCAGTTTACGGAGCTATGGCTACACCTTC. It encodes CASSLRSYGYTF.

The chain employs TRBV5-1 and TRBJ2-3; 10 bases fit TRBD2. The V and J ends lost 5 bases and 2 bases, in that order; junction bases with no gene match: 5. CDR3 size: 15 residues. Germline CDR1 reads SGHRS; CDR2 reads YFSETQ. The CDR3 is CASRGTSEYTDTQYF. In nucleotides, the CDR3 is TGCGCCAGCAGGGGGACTAGCGAGTACACAGATACGCAGTATTTT.

The chain carries TRBV9 and TRBJ2-5; 10 bases map to TRBD2. Per the germline V gene, CDR1 is SGDLS and CDR2 is YYNGEE. This CDR3 has 16 residues. Unmatched junction bases numbered 9, after V lost 0 bases and J lost 7 bases. The CDR3 loop reads CASSVDELAGVRTQYF. CDR3 coding DNA: TGTGCCAGCAGCGTAGATGAGCTAGCGGGAGTCAGGACCCAGTACTTC.

This chain uses TRBV6-5 with TRBJ1-2; TRBD1 matches at 8 bases. The CDR3 spans 14 residues. Germline V gene lookup returns CDR1 MNHEY and CDR2 SVGAGI. Losses at the gene ends were 6 bases for V and 9 bases for J; bases not matched to a gene: 12. The CDR3 spells CASSQTRDRLRYTF. Here the CDR3 DNA reads TGTGCCAGCAGCCAAACCCGGGACAGGTTGCGCTACACCTTC.

In nucleotides, the CDR3 is TGTGCCAGCAGCTCTGGGACTAGCGGGAGGGCCTGGGATACGCAGTATTTT. Amino acids: CASSSGTSGRAWDTQYF. This chain links TRBV5-4 with TRBJ2-3; 16 positions agree with TRBD2. CDR1 is SGHNT and CDR2 is YYREEE in the germline V gene (reference sequence). After removal of 3 bases from V and 6 bases from J, the junction contained 7 bases not matched to a gene. This CDR3 spans 17 amino acids.